Listed below are T cell receptor beta chains from one sample, sequenced in a study of cytomegalovirus exposure and HLA in healthy donors. Assay: immunoSEQ multiplex PCR; the TCRdb copy retains only in-frame clones and omits some. The table shows roughly 230,000 clones, with 85% to 95% occurring only once. The material sequenced was PBMCs. The receptors stem from a girl aged 2 to 9 in good health and CMV-seronegative. Each CDR3 is given with its conserved first and last residue. The D gene is left open where the match is weak. The size of a clone is reported for some rows only, either as once, few or many, or as a class for expanded clones.

J gene: TRBJ2-7
clone size: NA
CDR3 length: 16
V gene: TRBV6-6
D gene: TRBD1
CDR3 protein: CASGSVAGGTGYEQYF
CDR3 DNA: TGTGCCAGCGGTTCTGTGGCAGGGGGTACGGGCTACGAGCAGTACTTC

J gene: TRBJ2-7
clone size: NA
CDR3 length: 16
V gene: TRBV29-1
D gene: TRBD1
CDR3 protein: CSVVGPGTVSSYEQYF
CDR3 DNA: TGCAGCGTTGTAGGCCCCGGGACAGTTTCCTCCTACGAGCAGTACTTC

J gene: TRBJ2-5
clone size: NA
CDR3 length: 14
V gene: TRBV28
D gene: NA
CDR3 protein: CASSITGRMETQYF
CDR3 DNA: TGTGCCAGCAGTATCACCGGGAGAATGGAGACCCAGTACTTC

J gene: TRBJ1-5
clone size: NA
CDR3 length: 15
V gene: TRBV7-5
D gene: NA
CDR3 protein: CARSLVGQSNQPQHF
CDR3 DNA: TGTGCCAGAAGCCTCGTTGGGCAAAGCAATCAGCCCCAGCATTTT

J gene: TRBJ1-5
clone size: NA
CDR3 length: 15
V gene: TRBV6-5
D gene: NA
CDR3 protein: CASRSGTLFNQPQHF
CDR3 DNA: TGTGCCAGCAGATCCGGGACACTTTTCAATCAGCCCCAGCATTTT

J gene: TRBJ1-5
clone size: NA
CDR3 length: 14
V gene: TRBV30
D gene: NA
CDR3 protein: CAWSVQDTNQPQHF
CDR3 DNA: TGTGCCTGGAGTGTACAGGACACCAATCAGCCCCAGCATTTT

J gene: TRBJ2-7
clone size: NA
CDR3 length: 16
V gene: TRBV7-9
D gene: TRBD1
CDR3 protein: CASSGPRDSLLYEQYF
CDR3 DNA: TGTGCCAGCAGCGGACCCCGGGACAGCCTGCTCTACGAGCAGTACTTC

J gene: TRBJ1-3
clone size: NA
CDR3 length: 15
V gene: TRBV5-4
D gene: TRBD1
CDR3 protein: CASSQDRDSGNTIYF
CDR3 DNA: TGTGCCAGCAGCCAGGACAGGGACTCTGGAAACACCATATATTTT

J gene: TRBJ1-5
clone size: NA
CDR3 length: 12
V gene: TRBV11-2
D gene: NA
CDR3 protein: CASSLGSGTQHF
CDR3 DNA: TGTGCCAGCAGCTTAGGGTCCGGTACCCAGCATTTT

J gene: TRBJ2-3
clone size: once
CDR3 length: 12
V gene: TRBV5-6
D gene: NA
CDR3 protein: CASSFARDTQYF
CDR3 DNA: TGTGCCAGCAGCTTTGCTCGGGATACGCAGTATTTT

J gene: TRBJ2-5
clone size: NA
CDR3 length: 17
V gene: TRBV4-2
D gene: TRBD2
CDR3 protein: CASSQDPGTSGGETQYF
CDR3 DNA: TGTGCCAGCAGCCAAGATCCCGGGACTAGCGGGGGGGAGACCCAGTACTTC

J gene: TRBJ2-7
clone size: NA
CDR3 length: 11
V gene: TRBV6-1
D gene: NA
CDR3 protein: CAAGSPYEQYF
CDR3 DNA: TGTGCCGCAGGGTCCCCCTACGAGCAGTACTTC

J gene: TRBJ1-2
clone size: NA
CDR3 length: 14
V gene: TRBV5-1
D gene: NA
CDR3 protein: CASSLGAREDGYTF
CDR3 DNA: TGCGCCAGCAGCTTGGGTGCGCGGGAAGATGGCTACACCTTC

J gene: TRBJ1-3
clone size: once
CDR3 length: 13
V gene: TRBV19
D gene: NA
CDR3 protein: CASSSSLRNTIYF
CDR3 DNA: TGTGCCAGTAGTTCCTCCCTGCGGAACACCATATATTTT

J gene: TRBJ2-7
clone size: NA
CDR3 length: 13
V gene: TRBV6-5
D gene: NA
CDR3 protein: CASSGPMSYEQYF
CDR3 DNA: TGTGCCAGCAGTGGGCCTATGAGCTACGAGCAGTACTTC

J gene: TRBJ2-3
clone size: once
CDR3 length: 16
V gene: TRBV27
D gene: NA
CDR3 protein: CASSFSRSGITDTQYF
CDR3 DNA: TGTGCCAGCAGTTTTAGTAGGTCAGGAATCACAGATACGCAGTATTTT

J gene: TRBJ2-7
clone size: few
CDR3 length: 15
V gene: TRBV27
D gene: NA
CDR3 protein: CASSSGTRVFHEQYF
CDR3 DNA: TGTGCCAGCAGTTCGGGGACACGGGTATTCCACGAGCAGTACTTC

J gene: TRBJ1-1
clone size: NA
CDR3 length: 16
V gene: TRBV28
D gene: TRBD1
CDR3 protein: CASSPIGQGRNTEAFF
CDR3 DNA: TGTGCCAGCAGCCCCATAGGACAGGGACGAAATACTGAAGCTTTCTTT

J gene: TRBJ2-6
clone size: NA
CDR3 length: 17
V gene: TRBV5-1
D gene: NA
CDR3 protein: CASSLPGMESGANVLTF
CDR3 DNA: TGCGCCAGCAGCTTGCCAGGGATGGAGTCTGGGGCCAACGTCCTGACTTTC

J gene: TRBJ1-1
clone size: NA
CDR3 length: 16
V gene: TRBV7-8
D gene: TRBD1
CDR3 protein: CASSRLGTGMNTEAFF
CDR3 DNA: TGTGCCAGCAGCCGCCTCGGGACAGGGATGAACACTGAAGCTTTCTTT

J gene: TRBJ1-1
clone size: NA
CDR3 length: 14
V gene: TRBV11-3
D gene: TRBD1
CDR3 protein: CASSSAGGNTEAFF
CDR3 DNA: TGTGCCAGCAGCTCGGCAGGGGGCAACACTGAAGCTTTCTTT

J gene: TRBJ2-7
clone size: NA
CDR3 length: 14
V gene: TRBV9
D gene: NA
CDR3 protein: CASSPAPGSYEQYF
CDR3 DNA: TGTGCCAGCAGCCCAGCTCCGGGCTCCTACGAGCAGTACTTC

J gene: TRBJ1-6
clone size: NA
CDR3 length: 13
V gene: TRBV27
D gene: TRBD1
CDR3 protein: CASSLGTGLSLHF
CDR3 DNA: TGTGCCAGCAGTTTAGGGACAGGGTTATCCCTCCACTTT

J gene: TRBJ2-7
clone size: NA
CDR3 length: 15
V gene: TRBV6-5
D gene: NA
CDR3 protein: CASSRNRDGSYEQYF
CDR3 DNA: TGTGCCAGCAGTCGCAACAGGGATGGTTCCTACGAGCAGTACTTC

J gene: TRBJ1-1
clone size: once
CDR3 length: 16
V gene: TRBV5-1
D gene: TRBD1
CDR3 protein: CASSLLRDRGYNEAFF
CDR3 DNA: TGCGCCAGCAGCCTTCTAAGAGACAGGGGATACAATGAAGCTTTCTTT

J gene: TRBJ2-1
clone size: NA
CDR3 length: 15
V gene: TRBV13
D gene: TRBD2
CDR3 protein: CASSSGLAGNNEQFF
CDR3 DNA: TGTGCCAGCAGCTCCGGACTAGCGGGAAACAATGAGCAGTTCTTC

J gene: TRBJ1-2
clone size: once
CDR3 length: 12
V gene: TRBV2
D gene: NA
CDR3 protein: CASSEGGDLYTF
CDR3 DNA: TGTGCCAGCAGTGAAGGCGGAGACCTCTACACCTTC

J gene: TRBJ2-7
clone size: once
CDR3 length: 14
V gene: TRBV7-9
D gene: TRBD1
CDR3 protein: CASSPGTGTYEQYF
CDR3 DNA: TGTGCCAGCAGCCCCGGGACAGGGACGTACGAGCAGTACTTC

J gene: TRBJ1-1
clone size: NA
CDR3 length: 14
V gene: TRBV29-1
D gene: TRBD1
CDR3 protein: CSVAAGQGWTEAFF
CDR3 DNA: TGCAGCGTTGCCGCGGGACAGGGATGGACTGAAGCTTTCTTT

J gene: TRBJ1-5
clone size: NA
CDR3 length: 14
V gene: TRBV6-6
D gene: NA
CDR3 protein: CASSYPRGRQPQHF
CDR3 DNA: TGTGCCAGCAGTTACCCCAGGGGACGCCAGCCCCAACATTTT

J gene: TRBJ2-3
clone size: NA
CDR3 length: 15
V gene: TRBV6-1
D gene: NA
CDR3 protein: CASSHLAQSTDTQYF
CDR3 DNA: TGTGCCAGCAGTCATCTAGCGCAGAGCACAGATACGCAGTATTTT

J gene: TRBJ2-2
clone size: NA
CDR3 length: 15
V gene: TRBV7-2
D gene: TRBD2
CDR3 protein: CASSQTSGGPGELFF
CDR3 DNA: TGTGCCAGCAGCCAAACCAGCGGGGGTCCCGGGGAGCTGTTTTTT

J gene: TRBJ1-2
clone size: NA
CDR3 length: 11
V gene: TRBV29-1
D gene: NA
CDR3 protein: CSVLGGGGYTF
CDR3 DNA: TGCAGCGTTTTGGGGGGTGGTGGCTACACCTTC

J gene: TRBJ2-1
clone size: NA
CDR3 length: 15
V gene: TRBV27
D gene: TRBD2
CDR3 protein: CASSPRTSGYNEQFF
CDR3 DNA: TGTGCCAGCAGCCCCCGGACTAGCGGTTACAATGAGCAGTTCTTC

J gene: TRBJ2-5
clone size: NA
CDR3 length: 10
V gene: TRBV5-1
D gene: NA
CDR3 protein: CASGAETQYF
CDR3 DNA: TGCGCCAGCGGGGCGGAGACCCAGTACTTC

J gene: TRBJ1-6
clone size: NA
CDR3 length: 12
V gene: TRBV28
D gene: NA
CDR3 protein: CASRGGDAPLHF
CDR3 DNA: TGTGCCAGCCGAGGAGGGGACGCACCCCTCCACTTT

J gene: TRBJ1-4
clone size: NA
CDR3 length: 15
V gene: TRBV2
D gene: TRBD1
CDR3 protein: CASSSQGATNEKLFF
CDR3 DNA: TGTGCCAGCAGCTCACAGGGGGCAACTAATGAAAAACTGTTTTTT

J gene: TRBJ2-1
clone size: once
CDR3 length: 16
V gene: TRBV28
D gene: TRBD2
CDR3 protein: CASSRLALSSYNEQFF
CDR3 DNA: TGTGCCAGCAGCCGACTAGCGTTGAGCTCCTACAATGAGCAGTTCTTC

J gene: TRBJ2-2
clone size: NA
CDR3 length: 16
V gene: TRBV27
D gene: TRBD2
CDR3 protein: CASSLWLAGVSGELFF
CDR3 DNA: TGTGCCAGCAGTTTATGGCTAGCGGGGGTGAGCGGGGAGCTGTTTTTT

J gene: TRBJ1-2
clone size: NA
CDR3 length: 14
V gene: TRBV27
D gene: NA
CDR3 protein: CASRTALHYYGYTF
CDR3 DNA: TGTGCCAGCAGGACAGCACTCCATTACTATGGCTACACCTTC

J gene: TRBJ2-7
clone size: NA
CDR3 length: 14
V gene: TRBV7-9
D gene: TRBD1
CDR3 protein: CASSEGQYLYEQYF
CDR3 DNA: TGTGCCAGCAGCGAGGGACAGTACCTCTACGAGCAGTACTTC

J gene: TRBJ2-7
clone size: NA
CDR3 length: 20
V gene: TRBV30
D gene: TRBD2
CDR3 protein: CAWSPNPGTSGRGDPYEQYF
CDR3 DNA: TGTGCCTGGAGTCCTAACCCCGGGACTAGCGGGCGGGGGGATCCCTACGAGCAGTACTTC

J gene: TRBJ2-1
clone size: NA
CDR3 length: 15
V gene: TRBV5-1
D gene: TRBD2
CDR3 protein: CASSSGTSGNNEQFF
CDR3 DNA: TGCGCCAGCAGCTCCGGGACTAGCGGAAACAATGAGCAGTTCTTC

J gene: TRBJ2-5
clone size: NA
CDR3 length: 14
V gene: TRBV7-9
D gene: NA
CDR3 protein: CASSLTEIQETQYF
CDR3 DNA: TGTGCCAGCAGCTTGACGGAGATTCAAGAGACCCAGTACTTC

J gene: TRBJ2-5
clone size: NA
CDR3 length: 16
V gene: TRBV5-6
D gene: TRBD2
CDR3 protein: CASRSVGLADLETQYF
CDR3 DNA: TGTGCCAGCAGGTCCGTGGGACTAGCGGACCTAGAGACCCAGTACTTC

J gene: TRBJ1-1
clone size: NA
CDR3 length: 14
V gene: TRBV19
D gene: NA
CDR3 protein: CASSMGRAGTEAFF
CDR3 DNA: TGTGCCAGTAGTATGGGCAGGGCGGGGACTGAAGCTTTCTTT

J gene: TRBJ2-1
clone size: NA
CDR3 length: 14
V gene: TRBV12-5
D gene: NA
CDR3 protein: CASGLRGGDDEQFF
CDR3 DNA: TGTGCTAGTGGTTTGAGGGGGGGAGATGATGAGCAGTTCTTC

J gene: TRBJ2-1
clone size: NA
CDR3 length: 16
V gene: TRBV5-1
D gene: TRBD2
CDR3 protein: CASSLIASGGYNEQFF
CDR3 DNA: TGCGCCAGCAGCTTGATTGCTAGCGGGGGATACAATGAGCAGTTCTTC

J gene: TRBJ2-7
clone size: NA
CDR3 length: 14
V gene: TRBV19
D gene: NA
CDR3 protein: CASTFFRVFYEQYF
CDR3 DNA: TGTGCCAGTACTTTTTTTCGGGTTTTCTACGAGCAGTACTTC

J gene: TRBJ2-1
clone size: NA
CDR3 length: 15
V gene: TRBV27
D gene: NA
CDR3 protein: CASSLSGGAYNEQFF
CDR3 DNA: TGTGCCAGCAGTTTATCGGGCGGGGCATACAATGAGCAGTTCTTC

J gene: TRBJ2-5
clone size: NA
CDR3 length: 16
V gene: TRBV7-2
D gene: NA
CDR3 protein: CASSGGGWTAQETQYF
CDR3 DNA: TGTGCCAGCAGTGGGGGGGGGTGGACAGCCCAAGAGACCCAGTACTTC

J gene: TRBJ1-3
clone size: NA
CDR3 length: 15
V gene: TRBV27
D gene: NA
CDR3 protein: CASSSQGQHGNTIYF
CDR3 DNA: TGTGCCAGCAGTTCTCAGGGGCAACATGGAAACACCATATATTTT

J gene: TRBJ1-5
clone size: NA
CDR3 length: 17
V gene: TRBV19
D gene: TRBD1
CDR3 protein: CARGVDRQTYSNQPQHF
CDR3 DNA: TGTGCCAGGGGGGTGGACAGGCAGACATATAGCAATCAGCCCCAGCATTTT

J gene: TRBJ2-5
clone size: NA
CDR3 length: 16
V gene: TRBV6-1
D gene: TRBD2
CDR3 protein: CASSESIAGVRETQYF
CDR3 DNA: TGTGCCAGCAGTGAATCCATAGCGGGGGTTCGAGAGACCCAGTACTTC

J gene: TRBJ2-5
clone size: NA
CDR3 length: 18
V gene: TRBV19
D gene: TRBD2
CDR3 protein: CASSIPSGRRLEQETQYF
CDR3 DNA: TGTGCCAGTAGTATTCCTAGCGGGAGGAGGCTTGAACAAGAGACCCAGTACTTC